This T cell receptor beta chain is drawn from a study of T cells in Graves' hyperthyroidism and ophthalmopathy. About the research overall: Peripheral blood was collected at initial diagnosis, before any treatment. The study's findings and limits: The majority of expanded thyroid clonotypes above 0.001 also appeared in blood.

Patients were excluded for uncontrolled infection, other autoimmune disease, pregnancy or lactation. Fresh peripheral blood, under 13 ml, was the source of the PBMCs. This clonotype was observed at least ten times. Antigen: not known. TCR beta CDR3 regions were amplified from RNA transcripts. Initially, a first-round RT-PCR of the TCR CDR3 employed the HTBI primer set. TCRdb re-analysed the multiplex PCR reads in MiXCR, keeping a single row per CDR3 protein. The repertoire holds a few hundred thousand distinct CDR3 sequences, with about a sixth as singletons. Sequencing input: blood. The source of this sequence is a woman aged 55 to 70 with Graves' ophthalmopathy.

CDR3 region: CASSESRRPGTDTQYF. The DNA for the CDR3 is TGTGCCAGCAGTGAATCGAGACGGCCCGGCACAGATACGCAGTATTTT. V usage is TRBV6-1 and J usage is TRBJ2-3; D uncertain. V lost 2 bases and J lost 1, with 13 bases in between. The CDR3 covers 16 residues. Per the germline V gene, CDR1 is MNHNS and CDR2 is SASEGT.